This TCR beta chain was documented in a study of a mutant IDH1 vaccine in newly diagnosed glioma (dated by TCRdb to the early 2020s). Study-level background: Patients were given eight vaccinations, in weeks 1, 3, 5, 7, 11, 15, 19 and 23, which matched visits V03 through V10. Longitudinal TCRB deep sequencing was performed for about two dozen treated patients wherever samples were available for exploratory analyses. Prior to enrollment, standard therapy consisting of radiotherapy alone, temozolomide alone, or radiochemotherapy with temozolomide had been administered to patients, with the combination being received by most patients. Of the roughly 30 treated patients, approximately 60% were male and about 40% were female, and a mean age of 40.4 years was recorded. In the chemotherapy-containing groups, vaccination started alongside temozolomide cycles, whereas in patients who had radiotherapy alone it started 4-6 weeks after radiotherapy. Six visits were used for peripheral blood collection: V03 (baseline), V05, V07, V10, V12 and V13.

To note about this clone: Its antigen has not been determined. Base quality data are lacking; no much larger clone is found one base away.

Here is what the overall study found, with its caveats: It was noted by the authors that analyses of patient blood samples could not be reproduced owing to sample limitations. Pseudoprogression appeared unrelated to alterations in the top peripheral T cell clonotypes detected by TCRB sequencing. Selection of PBMC samples for TCRB deep sequencing was based on availability. Immune responses induced by the vaccine were seen in around 93% of patients across multiple MHC alleles.

Preparation of the library involved the immunoSEQ multiplex PCR assay. Following the manufacturer's protocol, the hsTCRB Kit was used to amplify rearranged TCR beta chain sequences. TCRB libraries were sequenced on an Illumina MiSeq. In the source study's methods: The kit vendor's proprietary platform handled demultiplexing, trimming and gene mapping. Imported from immuneACCESS, the table was reduced by TCRdb to in-frame sequences with V and J called. These copies leave out some clones; in studies compared against another copy, an unresolved V gene accounts for under half, and the cause of the remainder is not known. D and trimming come from the DNA, and the V and J calls and clone size come from that table. A total of tens of thousands of clones appear in this sample, more than 70% of them only once. Clones ranked in the top ten supply around 0.73% of the sample. From cysteine to phenylalanine, the CDR3 is 15 amino acids long. Left in the record is the CDR3 DNA by itself, 45 bases read in frame from the first base. V loses 3 bases, J loses 6 bases, and the germline ends lie 12 bases apart. The germline V gene (reference sequence) supplies CDR1 LNHDA and CDR2 SQIVND.

Per the publication, the time point label means: week 23, last vaccination. Each vaccine dose, consisting of 300 ug of a 20-mer mutant IDH1 peptide in Montanide, was administered subcutaneously with topical imiquimod. All donors had newly diagnosed IDH1-mutant astrocytomas of WHO grade 3 or 4 that showed loss of nuclear ATRX. The samples were drawn from NOA16, a multicentre, single-arm, open-label phase I trial in Germany that tested a mutant IDH1 peptide vaccine in humans for the first time. Genomic DNA for TCRB sequencing was isolated from EDTA blood with the DNeasy Blood and Tissue Kit. This specimen was PBMCs, taken from a glioma patient whose treatment included an IDH1 peptide vaccine. The receptor comes from a woman between 50 and 59 years old with glioma. This chain is built from TRBV19 and TRBJ1-6, with no confident D gene call. The bases are TGTGCCAGTAGTATTAGCAGGCCTAGTAATTCACCCCTCCACTTT. The encoded protein is CASSISRPSNSPLHF.